This T cell receptor beta chain was observed in a study of T cells after yellow fever vaccination. Germline V gene sequence: CDR1 SGHVS, CDR2 FQNEAQ. CDR3 length equals 15 residues. V lost 1 base, J lost 7 bases, and 14 bases lay in between. Study results and limitations: The booster response re-showed most primary clones: about 96% CD4, around 90% CD8.

This clonotype was counted only a few times. Its antigen is currently unknown. TCRdb itself ran the 5' RACE reads through MiXCR, one entry per CDR3 protein. Of 340,000 or so distinct CDR3 sequences in the sample, approximately 13% were seen once. The clonotype comes from a man between 18 and 35 years old who received the YFV17D yellow fever vaccine. The chain combines TRBV7-8 with TRBJ2-1; D is possibly TRBD2 (7 bases). Sequencing was performed on CD4+ T cells sorted from PBMCs, taken 15 days after the yellow fever booster vaccination. The CDR3 DNA sequence: TGTGCCAGCAGCTTAGGAGGGAGGGGGTTTAATGAGCAGTTCTTC. It yields the protein CASSLGGRGFNEQFF.